The 8 T cell receptor beta chains listed next were all sequenced from one sample in a study of regulatory T cells in long-lasting Graves disease. Stated time point: newly diagnosed GD, antithyroid drugs for less than 3 months. RNA extracted from PBMCs served as the sequencing template. Both iRepertoire HTBI primers and Arm-PCR of CDR3 regions were used to build the TCR beta libraries. TCRdb analysed the multiplex PCR reads with MiXCR anew, one entry per CDR3 protein. The table includes a few hundred thousand distinct CDR3 sequences, over 15% detected once. The sample also formed part of further work on T cells in Graves' hyperthyroidism and ophthalmopathy.

Source: peripheral blood mononuclear cells (PBMCs), taken at new diagnosis, from a patient treated with antithyroid drugs. Source of these receptors: a man in his forties or fifties with Graves disease.

This clonotype was found many times. The rearrangement joins TRBV5-5 to TRBJ1-2; no firm D call. The CDR3 loop spans 16 amino acids. Germline V gene lookup returns CDR1 SGHKS and CDR2 YYEKEE (reference sequence). Deletions cut 1 base from V and 1 base from J, with 14 bases between. This CDR3 is CASSLSVRLLNYGYTF. The CDR3 region has the DNA TGTGCCAGCAGCTTGTCGGTGCGACTCCTTAACTATGGCTACACCTTC.

Many counts were recorded for this clonotype. CDR3 residues: CASSYNRFSYEQYF. The CDR3 DNA is TGTGCCAGCAGTTACAACAGGTTCTCCTACGAGCAGTACTTC. The chain uses TRBV12-3 or TRBV12-4 and TRBJ2-7, with D perhaps matching TRBD1 (5 bases). This CDR3 comprises 14 residues. Between the trimmed V and J ends, which lost 4 bases and 0 bases, there was a span of 10 bases.

This clonotype was found a few times. Its ends do not fully match the called genes, so a read error is possible. The chain recombines TRBV10-2 with TRBJ2-7; D unresolved. CDR1 is WSHSY, CDR2 SAAADI, per germline. The CDR3 totals 15 residues. CDR3 in DNA: TGCGTCAGCAGTGAGTCGCTCAGGCTACGCTACGAGCAGTACTTC. Amino acid sequence: CVSSESLRLRYEQYF.

This clonotype was observed many times. The chain links TRBV7-2 to TRBJ2-1; 8 bases fit TRBD2. This CDR3 has 12 residues. Germline CDR1 SGHTA, CDR2 FQGNSA. V was pared by 5 bases and J by 11 bases, with 5 bases of the junction left unmatched. The CDR3 loop is CASSVLAGKQFF. The DNA for the CDR3 is TGTGCCAGCAGCGTATTAGCGGGAAAGCAGTTCTTC.

This clonotype was found many times. The chain couples TRBV5-6 to TRBJ2-7, with D possibly TRBD2 on 5 matching bases. The CDR3 sequence is 13 residues long. Trimming took 4 bases from V and 2 from J, leaving 10 bases between them. CDR1 is SGHDT, CDR2 YYEEEE, per germline. The DNA of the CDR3 is TGTGCCAGCAGCACACCGGGAACCTACGAGCAGTACTTC. Translation gives CASSTPGTYEQYF.

This clonotype was seen a handful of times. The J gene is TRBJ2-7, the V gene TRBV7-2; D remains ambiguous. Germline CDR1 SGHTA, CDR2 FQGNSA. The CDR3 consists of 12 residues. The ends were cut back, 4 bases at V and 4 bases at J, with 8 bases in the middle. The CDR3 reads CASSSINYEQYF. The CDR3 nucleotides read TGTGCCAGCAGCTCCATCAATTACGAGCAGTACTTC.

In its sample, this clonotype was seen a few times. The J gene is TRBJ2-7, the V gene TRBV12-3 or TRBV12-4; D might be TRBD1 (5 bases). Trimming cost V 5 bases and J 3 bases, with 17 bases left between them. The length of the CDR3 is 15 residues. CDR3 DNA sequence: TGTGCCAGCAGTCCTGGACACCGCAAGTTCTACGAGCAGTACTTC. This sequence encodes CASSPGHRKFYEQYF.

This sequence joins TRBV6-2 or TRBV6-3 and TRBJ2-2; no clear D gene. V was trimmed by 6 bases and J by 5 bases, leaving 13 bases between them. CDR3 length equals 14 residues. The germline gives CDR1 MNHEY, CDR2 SVGEGT. Here the CDR3 DNA reads TGTGCCAGCAGCAACGGCCGCTTAACCGGGGAGCTGTTTTTT. Its protein is CASSNGRLTGELFF.